This TCR beta chain was found in a study of TIL therapy for anti-PD-1-resistant metastatic lung cancer. The wider study: Median patient age was 54, ranging 38-75 years. Most patients had lung adenocarcinoma; several tumors were EGFR-mutant, two ALK-rearranged; half smoked currently or formerly.

Germline V gene lookup returns CDR1 SGHRS and CDR2 YFSETQ. Trimming removed 4 bases from V and 7 bases from J, with 14 bases in between. The CDR3 totals 14 residues. Sequencing used immunoSEQ v3. Only in-frame clones appear in the TCRdb table, and some are missing; sequencing was by immunoSEQ multiplex PCR. The profile shows about 60,000 clones, roughly 69% of them singletons. This sample's time point: pre-treatment sample, taken before nivolumab and TIL therapy. The rearrangement joins TRBV5-1 to TRBJ2-2; no reliable D call. The TCR originated in a person between 25 and 79 years old with non-small cell lung cancer. Sample: blood, taken at baseline. The DNA of the CDR3 is TGCGCCAGCAGCACCCCCGAAGGCAGCGGGGAGCTGTTTTTT. Protein: CASSTPEGSGELFF.